This T cell receptor beta chain was sequenced for a study of blood T cell repertoires in COVID-19. On the study more broadly: Spain, Italy and the United States supplied samples that represented acute and convalescent COVID-19.

This CDR3 is built from 15 residues. Trimming at V came to 2 bases and at J to 3 bases, leaving 4 bases not matched to a gene. Germline loops: CDR1 MNHEY, CDR2 SVGAGI. TCRdb keeps only in-frame clones here, not all; method: immunoSEQ multiplex PCR. The table includes roughly 97,000 clones, 76% detected once. The genes are TRBV6-5 and TRBJ2-7; 10 bases line up with TRBD1. The sequencing input was peripheral blood. The sequence was collected from a man between 65 and 85 years old with acute or convalescent COVID-19. For the CDR3, the DNA is TGTGCCAGCAGTTACGGTGGGACAGGGGACTACGAGCAGTACTTC. This gives the protein CASSYGGTGDYEQYF.